The next 7 T cell receptor beta chains were all read from a single sample in a study of T-cell reconstitution after alpha-beta-depleted transplantation in children. For TCRbeta, the library was prepared with unique molecular identifiers. TCRdb recomputed calls from the PCR reads with MiXCR, one row per CDR3 protein. There are hundreds of thousands of distinct CDR3 sequences in the sample; approximately 17% occur only once, and 43% lies in the top ten. Here the sequenced sample was PBMCs, mostly from graft donor cells, taken 360 days after TCRalphabeta/CD19-depleted stem cell transplant. The receptors originated from a male patient aged 2-9 years who had a stem cell transplant for acute lymphoblastic leukemia, so the T cells may come from the graft donor.

This clonotype was seen more than once but under ten times. This chain links TRBV6-1 with TRBJ2-5, with 14 nucleotides matching TRBD2. There are 16 residues in the CDR3. With 6 bases clipped from V and 5 bases from J, the junction kept 8 bases outside the gene matches. Germline V gene data show CDR1 as MNHNS and CDR2 as SASEGT. The CDR3 DNA is TGTGCCAGCAGCCGGACTAGCGGGGGGATGAGGGAGACCCAGTACTTC. Protein product: CASSRTSGGMRETQYF.

J is TRBJ2-5 and V is TRBV7-9; either TRBD1 or TRBD2 may fit D (5 bases each). Germline loops: CDR1 SEHNR, CDR2 FQNEAQ (reference sequence). Trimming left V 2 bases short and J 1 base short, with 11 bases between. This CDR3 comprises 15 residues. The CDR3 here is CASSLLGGTQETQYF. CDR3 bases: TGTGCCAGCAGCTTATTGGGTGGGACCCAAGAGACCCAGTACTTC.

The chain employs TRBV12-3 or TRBV12-4 and TRBJ1-6, with 7 nucleotides matching TRBD1. The CDR3 runs 17 residues. The V gene end was trimmed by 5 bases and the J gene end by 0 bases; junction bases not matched to a gene: 7. CDR3 region: CASSNRQGLSYNSPLHF. The CDR3 nucleotides read TGTGCCAGCAGTAACCGACAGGGCCTCTCCTATAATTCACCCCTCCACTTT.

This clonotype came up many times. The DNA is left out, because the CDR3 cannot be placed on it with certainty; the CDR3 is given as TCRdb lists it. The gene calls are TRBV28 and TRBJ2-5; the table's D gene call, TRBD1, was not cross checked with the DNA. Germline CDR1 MDHEN, CDR2 SYDVKM. Both ends counted, the CDR3 spans 15 residues. The CDR3 protein is CASSSSGSPQEDQYF.

This clonotype has only a few counts. The chain uses TRBV28 and TRBJ2-7; the match to TRBD1 covers 7 bases. The CDR3 covers 14 residues. In germline, CDR1 is MDHEN, CDR2 SYDVKM. J gave up 2 bases and V 6 bases, and 7 bases lay outside the gene matches. Here the CDR3 DNA reads TGTGCCAGCAGGCAGGGGGTACTCCCCTACGAGCAGTACTTC. Protein: CASRQGVLPYEQYF.

This chain joins TRBV9 and TRBJ2-2, with 9 nucleotides matching TRBD2. Germline values: CDR1 SGDLS, CDR2 YYNGEE. There are 19 residues in the CDR3. Germline trimming cut 0 bases from V and 3 bases from J; bases unmatched to any gene: 12. The CDR3 sequence: CASSVAAGGRLWDTGELFF. The CDR3 DNA reads as TGTGCCAGCAGCGTAGCTGCGGGAGGGCGTCTCTGGGACACCGGGGAGCTGTTTTTT. Full variable domain (missing parts from reference TRBV9 and TRBJ2-2): DSGVTQTPKHLITATGQRVTLRCSPRSGDLSVYWYQQSLDQGLQFLIQYYNGEERAKGNILERFSAQQFPDLHSELNLSSLELGDSALYFCASSVAAGGRLWDTGELFFGEGSRLTVL.

Ten or more counts support this clonotype. This chain connects TRBV20-1 to TRBJ1-1, with D unresolved. CDR1 DFQATT and CDR2 SNEGSKA come from the germline V gene (reference sequence). The germline V and J ends were trimmed by 1 base and 0 bases, with 9 bases remaining between them. This CDR3 spans 14 amino acids. Written as DNA, the CDR3 is TGCAGTGCTAGAGTTCCGTGGATGAACACTGAAGCTTTCTTT. Its protein is CSARVPWMNTEAFF.